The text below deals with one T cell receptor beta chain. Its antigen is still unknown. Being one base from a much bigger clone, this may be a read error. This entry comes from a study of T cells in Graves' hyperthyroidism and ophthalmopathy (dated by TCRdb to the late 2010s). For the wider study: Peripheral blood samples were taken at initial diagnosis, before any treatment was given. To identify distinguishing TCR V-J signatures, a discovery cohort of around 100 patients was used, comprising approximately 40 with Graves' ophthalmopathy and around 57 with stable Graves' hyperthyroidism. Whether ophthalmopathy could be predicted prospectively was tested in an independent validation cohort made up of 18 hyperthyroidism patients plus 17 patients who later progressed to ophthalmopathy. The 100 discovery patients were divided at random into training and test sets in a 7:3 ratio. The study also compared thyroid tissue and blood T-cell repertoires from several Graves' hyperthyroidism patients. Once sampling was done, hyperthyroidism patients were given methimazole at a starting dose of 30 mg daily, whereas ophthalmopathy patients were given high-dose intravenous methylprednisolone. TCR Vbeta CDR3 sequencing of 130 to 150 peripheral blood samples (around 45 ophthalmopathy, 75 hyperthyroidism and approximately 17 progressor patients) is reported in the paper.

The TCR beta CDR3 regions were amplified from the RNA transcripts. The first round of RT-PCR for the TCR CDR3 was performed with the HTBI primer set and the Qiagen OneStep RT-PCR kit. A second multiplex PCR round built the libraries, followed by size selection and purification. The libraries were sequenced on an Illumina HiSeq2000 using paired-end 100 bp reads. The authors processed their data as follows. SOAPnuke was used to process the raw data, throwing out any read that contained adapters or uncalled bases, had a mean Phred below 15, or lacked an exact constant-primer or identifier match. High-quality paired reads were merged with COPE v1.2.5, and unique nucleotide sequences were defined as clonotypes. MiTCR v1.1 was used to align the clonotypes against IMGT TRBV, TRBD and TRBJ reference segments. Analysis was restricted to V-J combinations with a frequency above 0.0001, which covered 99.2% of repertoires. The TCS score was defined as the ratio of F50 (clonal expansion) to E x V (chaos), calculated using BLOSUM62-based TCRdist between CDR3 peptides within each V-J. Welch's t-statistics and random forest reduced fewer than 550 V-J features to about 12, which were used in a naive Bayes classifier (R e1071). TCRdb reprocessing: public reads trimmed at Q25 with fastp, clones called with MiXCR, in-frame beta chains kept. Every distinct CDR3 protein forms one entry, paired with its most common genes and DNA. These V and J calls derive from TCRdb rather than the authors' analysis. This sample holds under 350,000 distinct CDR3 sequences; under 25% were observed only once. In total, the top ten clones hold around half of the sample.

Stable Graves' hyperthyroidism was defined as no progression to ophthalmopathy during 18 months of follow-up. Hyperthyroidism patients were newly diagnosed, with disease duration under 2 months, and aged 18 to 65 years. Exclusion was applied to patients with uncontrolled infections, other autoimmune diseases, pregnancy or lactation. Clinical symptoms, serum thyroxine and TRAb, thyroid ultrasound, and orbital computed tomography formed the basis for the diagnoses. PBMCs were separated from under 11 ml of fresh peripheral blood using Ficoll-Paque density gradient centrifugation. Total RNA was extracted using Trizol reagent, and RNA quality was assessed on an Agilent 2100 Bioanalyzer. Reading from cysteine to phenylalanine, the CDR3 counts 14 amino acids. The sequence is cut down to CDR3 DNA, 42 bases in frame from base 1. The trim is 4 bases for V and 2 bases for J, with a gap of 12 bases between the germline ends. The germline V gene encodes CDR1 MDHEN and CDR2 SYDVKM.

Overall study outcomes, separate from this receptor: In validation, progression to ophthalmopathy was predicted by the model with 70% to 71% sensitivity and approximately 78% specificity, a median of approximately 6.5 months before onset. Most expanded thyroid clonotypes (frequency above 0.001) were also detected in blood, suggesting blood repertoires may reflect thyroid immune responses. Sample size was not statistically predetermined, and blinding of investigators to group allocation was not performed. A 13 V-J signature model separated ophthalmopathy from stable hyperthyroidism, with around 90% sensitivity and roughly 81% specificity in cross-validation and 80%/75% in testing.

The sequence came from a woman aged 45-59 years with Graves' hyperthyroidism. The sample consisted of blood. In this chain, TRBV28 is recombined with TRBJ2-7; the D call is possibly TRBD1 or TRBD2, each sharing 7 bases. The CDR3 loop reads CASSYQGGAYEQYF. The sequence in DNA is TGTGCCAGCAGTTACCAGGGGGGGGCCTACGAGCAGTACTTC.